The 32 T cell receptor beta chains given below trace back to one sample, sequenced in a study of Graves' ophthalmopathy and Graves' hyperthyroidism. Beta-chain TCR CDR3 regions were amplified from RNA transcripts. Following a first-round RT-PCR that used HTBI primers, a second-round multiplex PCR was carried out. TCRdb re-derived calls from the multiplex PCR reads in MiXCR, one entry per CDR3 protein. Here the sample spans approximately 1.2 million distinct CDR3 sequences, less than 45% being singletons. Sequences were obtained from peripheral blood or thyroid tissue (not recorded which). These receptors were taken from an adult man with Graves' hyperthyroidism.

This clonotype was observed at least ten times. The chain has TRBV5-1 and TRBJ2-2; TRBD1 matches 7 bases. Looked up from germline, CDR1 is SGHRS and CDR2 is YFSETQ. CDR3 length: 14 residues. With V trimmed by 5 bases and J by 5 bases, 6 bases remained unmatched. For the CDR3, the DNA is TGCGCCAGCAGACTCACAGGGGCAACCGGGGAGCTGTTTTTT. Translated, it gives CASRLTGATGELFF.

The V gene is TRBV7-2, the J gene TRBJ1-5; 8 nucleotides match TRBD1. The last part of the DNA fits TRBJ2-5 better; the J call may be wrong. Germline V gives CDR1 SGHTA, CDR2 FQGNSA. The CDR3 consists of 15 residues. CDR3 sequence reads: CASSLVAGGNQPQYF. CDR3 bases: TGTGCCAGCAGCTTAGTGGCAGGGGGCAATCAGCCCCAGTACTTC.

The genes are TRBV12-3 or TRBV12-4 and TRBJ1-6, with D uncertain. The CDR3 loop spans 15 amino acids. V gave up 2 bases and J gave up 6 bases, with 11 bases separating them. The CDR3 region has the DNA TGTGCCAGCAGTTTACGTCCAGGAATTAATTCACCCCTCCACTTT. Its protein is CASSLRPGINSPLHF.

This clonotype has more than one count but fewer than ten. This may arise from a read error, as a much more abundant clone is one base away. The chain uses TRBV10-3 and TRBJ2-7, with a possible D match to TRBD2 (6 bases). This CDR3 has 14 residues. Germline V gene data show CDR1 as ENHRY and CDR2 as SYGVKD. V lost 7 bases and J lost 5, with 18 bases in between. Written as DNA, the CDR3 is TGTGCCATCACCCCTGACGGGAGACCCCACGAGCAGTACTTC. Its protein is CAITPDGRPHEQYF.

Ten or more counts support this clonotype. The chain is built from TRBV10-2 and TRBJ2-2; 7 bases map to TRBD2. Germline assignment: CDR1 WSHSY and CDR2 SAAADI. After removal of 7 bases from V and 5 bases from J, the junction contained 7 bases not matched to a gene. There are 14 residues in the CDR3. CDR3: CASTLAGETGELFF. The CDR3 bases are TGCGCCAGCACCCTTGCGGGGGAGACCGGGGAGCTGTTTTTT.

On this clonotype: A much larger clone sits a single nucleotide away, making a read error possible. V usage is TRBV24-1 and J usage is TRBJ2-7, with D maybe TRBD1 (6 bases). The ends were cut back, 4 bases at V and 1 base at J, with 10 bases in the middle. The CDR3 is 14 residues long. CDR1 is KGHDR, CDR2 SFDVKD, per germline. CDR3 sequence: CATSDAGASYEQYF. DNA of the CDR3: TGTGCCACCAGTGACGCAGGGGCATCCTACGAGCAGTACTTC.

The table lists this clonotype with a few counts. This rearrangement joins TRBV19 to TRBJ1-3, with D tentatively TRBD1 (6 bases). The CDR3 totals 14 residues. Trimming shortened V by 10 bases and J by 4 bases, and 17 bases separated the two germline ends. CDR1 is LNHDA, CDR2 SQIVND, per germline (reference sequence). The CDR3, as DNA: TGTGCCACCGCAAAAAAGGACAGAGGAAACACCATATATTTT. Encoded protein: CATAKKDRGNTIYF.

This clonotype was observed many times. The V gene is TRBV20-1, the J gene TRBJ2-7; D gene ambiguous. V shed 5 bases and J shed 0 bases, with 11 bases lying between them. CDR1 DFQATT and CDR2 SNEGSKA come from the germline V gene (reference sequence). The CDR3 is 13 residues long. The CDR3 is CSALGPASYEQYF. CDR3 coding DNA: TGCAGTGCTCTCGGCCCAGCCTCCTACGAGCAGTACTTC.

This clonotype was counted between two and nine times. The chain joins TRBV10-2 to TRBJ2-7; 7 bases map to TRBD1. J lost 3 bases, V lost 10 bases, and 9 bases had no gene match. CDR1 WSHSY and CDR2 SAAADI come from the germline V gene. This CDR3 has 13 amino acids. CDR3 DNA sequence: TGCGCCATTGCACCGACAGGGAGCTACGAGCAGTACTTC. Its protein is CAIAPTGSYEQYF.

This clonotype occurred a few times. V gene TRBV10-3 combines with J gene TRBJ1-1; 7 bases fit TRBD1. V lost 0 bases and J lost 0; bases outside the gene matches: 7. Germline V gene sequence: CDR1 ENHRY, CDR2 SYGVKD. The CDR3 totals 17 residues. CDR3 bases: TGTGCCATCAGTGAGTCGGGCAGGGGGGCCTTGAACACTGAAGCTTTCTTT. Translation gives CAISESGRGALNTEAFF.

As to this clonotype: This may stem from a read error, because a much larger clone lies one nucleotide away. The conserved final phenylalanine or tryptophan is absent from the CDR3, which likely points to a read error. The CDR3 sequence: CASSQDIGILAYGYTL. The CDR3 DNA reads as TGTGCCAGCAGCCAAGATATTGGAATTTTAGCCTATGGCTACACCCTC. V usage is TRBV14 and J usage is TRBJ1-2; D gene ambiguous. V dropped 0 bases and J dropped 4 bases, with 15 bases sitting between them. CDR3 size: 16 residues. The germline V gene has CDR1 SGHDN and CDR2 FVKESK.

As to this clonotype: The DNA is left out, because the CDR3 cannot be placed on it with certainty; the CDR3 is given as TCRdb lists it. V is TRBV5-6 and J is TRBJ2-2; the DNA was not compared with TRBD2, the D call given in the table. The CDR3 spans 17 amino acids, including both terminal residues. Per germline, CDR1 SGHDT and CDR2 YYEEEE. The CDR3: CASSLLSEEFGPGSCFF.

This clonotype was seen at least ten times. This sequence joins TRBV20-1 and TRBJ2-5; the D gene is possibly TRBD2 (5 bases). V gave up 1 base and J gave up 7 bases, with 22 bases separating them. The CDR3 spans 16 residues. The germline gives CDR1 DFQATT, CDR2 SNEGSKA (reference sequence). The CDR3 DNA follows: TGCAGTGCTAGAGTTTCCCGGGGAAGACCGGTGGGGACCCAGTACTTC. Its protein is CSARVSRGRPVGTQYF.

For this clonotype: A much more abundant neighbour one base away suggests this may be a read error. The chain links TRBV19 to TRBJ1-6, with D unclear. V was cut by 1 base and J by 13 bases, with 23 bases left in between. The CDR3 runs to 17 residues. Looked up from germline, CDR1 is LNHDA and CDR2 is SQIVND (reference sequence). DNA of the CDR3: TGTGCCAGTAGTATAGTATCGTTCGGTGGCAGTCCGCGTCCCCTCCACTTT. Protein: CASSIVSFGGSPRPLHF.

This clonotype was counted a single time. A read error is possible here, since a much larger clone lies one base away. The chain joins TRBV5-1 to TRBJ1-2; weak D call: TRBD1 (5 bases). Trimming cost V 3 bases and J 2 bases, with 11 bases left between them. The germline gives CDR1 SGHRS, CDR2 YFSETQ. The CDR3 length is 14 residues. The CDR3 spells CASSWDGGNYGYTF. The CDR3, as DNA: TGCGCCAGCAGCTGGGACGGGGGAAACTATGGCTACACCTTC.

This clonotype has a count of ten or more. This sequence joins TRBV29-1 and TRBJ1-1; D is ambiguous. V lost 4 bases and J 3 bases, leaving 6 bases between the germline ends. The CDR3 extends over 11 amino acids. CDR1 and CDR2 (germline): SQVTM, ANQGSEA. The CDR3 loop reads CSVGRDTEAFF. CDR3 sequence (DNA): TGCAGCGTTGGTAGGGACACTGAAGCTTTCTTT.

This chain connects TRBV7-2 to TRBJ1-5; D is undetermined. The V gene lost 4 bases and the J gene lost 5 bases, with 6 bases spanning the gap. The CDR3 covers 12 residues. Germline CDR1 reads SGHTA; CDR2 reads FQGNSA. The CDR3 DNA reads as TGTGCCAGCAGCTCCATTGATCAGCCCCAGCATTTT. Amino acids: CASSSIDQPQHF.

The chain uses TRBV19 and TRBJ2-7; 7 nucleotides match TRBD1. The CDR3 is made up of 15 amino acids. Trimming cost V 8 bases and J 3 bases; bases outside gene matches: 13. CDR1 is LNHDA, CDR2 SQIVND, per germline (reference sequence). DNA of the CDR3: TGTGCCAGTTCCCCCTTTGAGGGGGCCAACTACGAGCAGTACTTC. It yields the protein CASSPFEGANYEQYF.

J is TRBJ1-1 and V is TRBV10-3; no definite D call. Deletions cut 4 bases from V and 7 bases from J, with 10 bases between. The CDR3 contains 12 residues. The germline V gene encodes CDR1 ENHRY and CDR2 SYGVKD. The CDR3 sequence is CAISAQEREAFF. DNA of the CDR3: TGTGCCATCAGTGCCCAGGAGCGTGAAGCTTTCTTT.

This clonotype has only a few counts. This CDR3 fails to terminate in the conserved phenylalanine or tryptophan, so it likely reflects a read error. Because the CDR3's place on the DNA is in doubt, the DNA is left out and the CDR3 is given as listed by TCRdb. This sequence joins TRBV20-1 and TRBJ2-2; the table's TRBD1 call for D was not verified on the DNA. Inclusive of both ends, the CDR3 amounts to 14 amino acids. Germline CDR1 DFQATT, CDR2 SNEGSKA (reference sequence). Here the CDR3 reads CSARKTGNTGELLT.

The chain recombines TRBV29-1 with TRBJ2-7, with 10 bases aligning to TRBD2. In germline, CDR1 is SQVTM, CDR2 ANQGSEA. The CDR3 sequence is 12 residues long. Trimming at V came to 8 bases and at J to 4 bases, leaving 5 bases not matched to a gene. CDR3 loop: CSLASGRYEQYF. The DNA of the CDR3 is TGCAGCTTGGCTAGCGGGAGATACGAGCAGTACTTC.

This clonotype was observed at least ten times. For the CDR3, the DNA is TGTGCCAGCAGCAGGGCCGGGAGCTCTGGGGCCAACGTCCTGACTTTC. This sequence encodes CASSRAGSSGANVLTF. The chain carries TRBV6-5 and TRBJ2-6, with D possibly TRBD2 on 6 matching bases. This CDR3 contains 16 residues. Germline lookup yields CDR1 MNHEY and CDR2 SVGAGI. Trimming cost V 6 bases and J 0 bases, with 12 bases left between them.

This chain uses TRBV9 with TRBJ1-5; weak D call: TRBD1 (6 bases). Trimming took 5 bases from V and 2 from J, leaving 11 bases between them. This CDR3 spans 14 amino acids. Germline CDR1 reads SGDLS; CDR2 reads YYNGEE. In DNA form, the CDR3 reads TGTGCCAGCAGTGATAACAGGGGCAATCAGCCCCAGCATTTT. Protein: CASSDNRGNQPQHF.

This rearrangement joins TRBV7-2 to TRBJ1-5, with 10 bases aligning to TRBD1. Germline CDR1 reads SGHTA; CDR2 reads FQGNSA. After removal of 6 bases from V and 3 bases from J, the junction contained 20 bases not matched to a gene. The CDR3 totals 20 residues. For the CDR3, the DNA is TGTGCCAGCAGTCCCCAGGGGGTGTCGGGACAGGGGTTTCCCAATCAGCCCCAGCATTTT. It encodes CASSPQGVSGQGFPNQPQHF.

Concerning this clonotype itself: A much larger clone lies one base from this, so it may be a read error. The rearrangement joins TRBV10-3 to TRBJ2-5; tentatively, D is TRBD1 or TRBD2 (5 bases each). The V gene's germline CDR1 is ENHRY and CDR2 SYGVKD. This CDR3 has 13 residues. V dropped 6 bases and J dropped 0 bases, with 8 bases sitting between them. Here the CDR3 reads CAIRSGHQETQYF. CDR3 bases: TGTGCCATCAGGTCGGGACACCAAGAGACCCAGTACTTC.

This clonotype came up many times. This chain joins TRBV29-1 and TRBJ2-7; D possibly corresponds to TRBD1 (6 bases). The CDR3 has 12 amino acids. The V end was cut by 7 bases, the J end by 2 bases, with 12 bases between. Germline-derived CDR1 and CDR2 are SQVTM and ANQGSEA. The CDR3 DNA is TGCAGCGCTAAACAGGGAACCTACGAGCAGTACTTC. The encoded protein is CSAKQGTYEQYF.

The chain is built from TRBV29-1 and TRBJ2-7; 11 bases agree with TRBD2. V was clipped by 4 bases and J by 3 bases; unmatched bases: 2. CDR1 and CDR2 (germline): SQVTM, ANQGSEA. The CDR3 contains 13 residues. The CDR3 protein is CSVGTSGFYEQYF. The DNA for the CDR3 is TGCAGCGTTGGGACTAGCGGGTTCTACGAGCAGTACTTC.

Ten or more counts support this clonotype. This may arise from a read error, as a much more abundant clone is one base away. CDR3 region: CASSGDRYEQYF. CDR3 nucleotide sequence: TGCGCCAGCAGCGGCGACAGATACGAGCAGTACTTC. The rearrangement links TRBV4-3 to TRBJ2-7; weak D call: TRBD1 (5 bases). This CDR3 has 12 amino acids. Trimming stripped 5 bases from V and 4 bases from J, with 9 bases between. Germline-derived CDR1 and CDR2 are LGHNA and YSLEER.

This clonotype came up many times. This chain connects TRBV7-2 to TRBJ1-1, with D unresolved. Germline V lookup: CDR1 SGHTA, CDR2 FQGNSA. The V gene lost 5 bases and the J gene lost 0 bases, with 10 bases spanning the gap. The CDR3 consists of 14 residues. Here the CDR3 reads CASSSLPLNTEAFF. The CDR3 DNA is TGTGCCAGCAGCAGCTTGCCCCTGAACACTGAAGCTTTCTTT.

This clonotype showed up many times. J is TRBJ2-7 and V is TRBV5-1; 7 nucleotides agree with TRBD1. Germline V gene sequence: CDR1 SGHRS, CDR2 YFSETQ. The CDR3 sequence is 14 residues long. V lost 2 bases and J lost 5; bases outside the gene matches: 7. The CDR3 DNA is TGCGCCAGCAGCTTTCAGGGACAGAAGGACGAGCAGTACTTC. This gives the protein CASSFQGQKDEQYF.

CDR3 amino acids: CASSSLAGGGQETQYF. The CDR3 coding sequence is TGTGCCAGCAGCTCGCTAGCGGGAGGGGGCCAAGAGACCCAGTACTTC. This chain links TRBV7-9 with TRBJ2-5; 12 bases fit TRBD2. V trimming: 4 bases; J trimming: 1 base; junction bases outside the gene matches: 4. Germline assignment: CDR1 SEHNR and CDR2 FQNEAQ (reference sequence). The CDR3 has 16 residues.

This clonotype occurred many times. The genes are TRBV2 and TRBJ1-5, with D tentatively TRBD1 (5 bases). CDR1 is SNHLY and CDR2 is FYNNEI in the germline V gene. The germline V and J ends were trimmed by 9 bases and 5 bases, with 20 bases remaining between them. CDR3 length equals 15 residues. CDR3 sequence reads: CASRMGRAQDQPQHF. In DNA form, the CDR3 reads TGTGCCAGTAGGATGGGCAGGGCACAGGATCAGCCCCAGCATTTT. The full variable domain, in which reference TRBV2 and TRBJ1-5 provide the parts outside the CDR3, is EPEVTQTPSHQVTQMGQEVILRCVPISNHLYFYWYRQILGQKVEFLVSFYNNEISEKSEIFDDQFSVERPDGSNFTLKIRSTKLEDSAMYFCASRMGRAQDQPQHFGDGTRLSIL.